The T cell receptor (beta chain) under discussion was sequenced for a study of OX40 agonist ivuxolimab in advanced cancers. In the study overall: Ivuxolimab was a fully human IgG2 agonistic monoclonal antibody targeting the costimulatory receptor OX40 (CD134). In the dose-escalation cohort, over 65% of patients were male, and the mean age was about 55 years, with a range of about 23 to 80. Prior anti-PD-1, anti-PD-L1 or anti-CTLA-4 therapy was permitted, and 35% to 40% of dose-escalation patients had received checkpoint inhibitors. Partial responses occurred in three dose-escalation patients, of whom one had hepatocellular carcinoma and two had cutaneous melanoma. Of the roughly 54 patients in dose escalation, some 20 had hepatocellular carcinoma, some 15 had melanoma, 9 had renal cell carcinoma and 9 had head and neck cancer. Intravenous ivuxolimab was administered to patients every 2 weeks at six dose levels: 0.01, 0.1, 0.3, 1.5, 3 and 10 mg/kg. The monotherapy dose-escalation portion (N of about 50 patients) of the phase I ivuxolimab trial is reported in the paper. Peripheral TCRbeta sequencing aimed to test whether ivuxolimab altered TCR sequence diversity and caused clonal T-cell expansion. On the study overall, not on this receptor specifically: Which antigens the clonally expanded peripheral T cells were specific for was not determined. Low levels of normalized T-cell clonal expansion were also seen in some patients who did not respond. In the 0.1-3.0 mg/kg groups, partial responders had among the lowest normalized peripheral clonal expansion, particularly in CD8+ T cells. After ivuxolimab, expanded clones were on average more numerous among CD8+ T cells than among CD4+ T cells. Clonal expansion of both CD4+ and CD8+ blood T cells was observed from baseline to week 6 at doses 0.1 to 3.0 mg/kg.

The CDR3 covers 14 residues, taking in both the cysteine and the phenylalanine. Only the CDR3 region is kept as DNA, spanning 42 bases read in frame from base 1. Remarks on this clone: The antigen it binds to is not known. There are no base qualities to consult, and no much larger clone falls within one base.

Patients with a history of autoimmune disease or receiving systemic immunosuppression were excluded from the trial. Peripheral blood for TCR sequencing was collected from all dose cohorts at baseline, on cycle 4 day 1, and on cycle 7 day 1. Samples were obtained from an open-label, multicenter, first-in-human phase I dose-escalation trial of ivuxolimab. Adults with locally advanced or metastatic melanoma, renal cell, hepatocellular, or head and neck squamous cell carcinoma were enrolled in the trial. Before TCR sequencing, CD4+ T cells and CD8+ T cells were sorted from peripheral blood as separate populations. For sequencing of the TCRbeta CDR3 region, genomic DNA was extracted from the sorted cells. TCRbeta CDR3 regions were sequenced using the immunoSEQ Assay. Entries here come from immuneACCESS through TCRdb and include only in-frame sequences with V and J called. Some clones fail to appear in such tables; in the studies checked, an unresolved V gene covers under half of the shortfall, and the cause of the remainder is unknown. Present in this sample are 49,000 or so clones, roughly 90% of which were seen just once. The top ten constitute approximately 12% of the sample.

This receptor was identified in an adult with an advanced solid tumor such as melanoma, head and neck, liver or kidney cancer. The sequence links TRBV12-1 to TRBJ2-5; TRBD2, the table's D call, was not compared with the DNA. The end of the DNA is better explained by TRBJ2-7, so the J call may be wrong. TRBV12-1 corresponds to a pseudogene. The sample was CD4+ or CD8+ T cells sorted from blood, taken in a trial of the OX40 agonist ivuxolimab. CDR3 region: CASSFYLRFNEQYF. Read as DNA, the sequence is TGTGCCAGCAGCTTTTATCTCCGATTTAACGAGCAGTACTTC.